The next 21 T cell receptor beta chains were all read from a single sample in a study of response to subunit inactivated influenza vaccine (dated by TCRdb to 2017 to 2018). Receptor libraries were prepared by RT-PCR. The sequencer listed for this sample is Illumina HiSeq 2500. In TCRdb, the public reads were trimmed at Q25 with fastp and aligned with MiXCR, with productive beta chains retained. Rows merge per CDR3 protein into single entries with the most common DNA and genes. For this sample there are 200,000 to 250,000 distinct CDR3 sequences; approximately 12% appear just once. The ten largest make up 7.8% of the sample. The sequencing here drew on non-naive T cells sorted from PBMCs, taken 14 days before vaccination. The cell subset or site label of this sample denotes: memory T cell fraction. These receptors were collected from a man aged 45-60 years who received an inactivated influenza vaccine. Donor details come from another sample of the same person, matched by shared clones.

The chain joins TRBV6-1 to TRBJ1-6; TRBD1 might be the D (5 bases). The CDR3 totals 16 residues. CDR1 MNHNS and CDR2 SASEGT come from the germline V gene. Trimming removed 5 bases from V and 5 bases from J, with 16 bases in between. This CDR3 is CASSLGHRLNNSPLHF. The CDR3 coding sequence is TGTGCCAGCAGTCTTGGACACCGGCTGAATAATTCACCCCTCCACTTT.

This chain joins TRBV10-3 and TRBJ1-1, with 7 positions matching TRBD1. The CDR3 sequence is 15 residues long. Germline V gives CDR1 ENHRY, CDR2 SYGVKD. Losses at the gene ends were 4 bases for V and 4 bases for J; bases not matched to a gene: 9. CDR3 DNA sequence: TGTGCCATCAGTGGCCCCGACAGGGTGGGCACTGAAGCTTTCTTT. Translated: CAISGPDRVGTEAFF.

The J gene is TRBJ2-1, the V gene TRBV4-2; a possible D gene is TRBD2 (6 bases). Trimming stripped 6 bases from V and 8 bases from J, with 14 bases between. CDR3 size: 13 residues. From germline, CDR1 is LGHNA and CDR2 YNFKEQ. CDR3 loop: CASSGGGKDEQFF. CDR3 sequence (DNA): TGTGCCAGCAGTGGTGGGGGGAAAGATGAGCAGTTCTTC.

This clonotype was found many times. The gene calls are TRBV4-3 and TRBJ2-7; D not resolved. This CDR3 is built from 17 residues. V lost 0 bases and J 2 bases, leaving 17 bases between the germline ends. Per germline, CDR1 LGHNA and CDR2 YSLEER. This chain's CDR3 is CASSQDLQSVVPYEQYF. In DNA, the CDR3 is TGCGCCAGCAGCCAAGATCTTCAGAGTGTTGTCCCCTACGAGCAGTACTTC.

Many counts were recorded for this clonotype. V and J are TRBV7-2 and TRBJ2-1; D is perhaps TRBD2 (6 bases). Trimming pared 5 bases from V and 12 bases from J, leaving 14 bases between. Germline V gives CDR1 SGHTA, CDR2 FQGNSA. The CDR3 loop spans 12 amino acids. CDR3 sequence: CASSPRVGGQFF. The CDR3 DNA is TGTGCCAGCAGCCCCCGGGTGGGAGGGCAGTTCTTC. The full variable domain, rest sourced from reference TRBV7-2 and TRBJ2-1, is GAGVSQSPSNKVTEKGKDVELRCDPISGHTALYWYRQSLGQGLEFLIYFQGNSAPDKSGLPSDRFSAERTGGSVSTLTIQRTQQEDSAVYLCASSPRVGGQFFGPGTRLTVL.

The rearrangement joins TRBV6-2 or TRBV6-3 to TRBJ2-5; maybe TRBD2 (6 bases). Germline V gene lookup returns CDR1 MNHEY and CDR2 SVGEGT. Trimming shortened V by 7 bases and J by 5 bases, and 20 bases separated the two germline ends. This CDR3 is 15 amino acids long. CDR3 nucleotide sequence: TGTGCCAGCAACGAATTTAGGACTACCGCGGAGACCCAGTACTTC. Amino acid sequence: CASNEFRTTAETQYF.

The gene calls are TRBV11-2 and TRBJ2-7; D is uncertain. Trimming pared 1 base from V and 4 bases from J, leaving 14 bases between. The CDR3 loop spans 15 amino acids. Germline CDR1 reads SGHAT; CDR2 reads FQNNGV. The CDR3 loop is CASSLVRQTQYEQYF. The CDR3 DNA is TGTGCCAGCAGCTTAGTCCGGCAGACTCAATACGAGCAGTACTTC.

The V call is TRBV12-3 or TRBV12-4, the J call TRBJ2-7, with D possibly matching TRBD1 (6 bases). There are 14 residues in the CDR3. V dropped 0 bases and J dropped 6 bases, with 12 bases sitting between them. The CDR3 nucleotides are TGTGCCAGCAGTTTAGCGCACAGGGACGCCGAGCAGTACTTC. As protein: CASSLAHRDAEQYF.

This clonotype was recorded at least ten times. This CDR3 reads CASSSQGYNEQFF. The CDR3 nucleotides read TGTGCCAGCAGTTCACAGGGTTACAATGAGCAGTTCTTC. The genes are TRBV6-2 or TRBV6-3 and TRBJ2-1; maybe TRBD1 (6 bases). Trimming stripped 4 bases from V and 4 bases from J, with 8 bases between. Germline V gene data show CDR1 as MNHEY and CDR2 as SVGEGT. The length of the CDR3 is 13 residues.

The chain recombines TRBV7-9 with TRBJ1-1; no clear D gene. This CDR3 is built from 12 residues. The germline V and J ends were trimmed by 2 bases and 5 bases, with 6 bases remaining between them. Per the germline V gene, CDR1 is SEHNR and CDR2 is FQNEAQ (reference sequence). The CDR3 here is CASSLKGTEAFF. CDR3 in DNA: TGTGCCAGCAGCTTAAAGGGAACTGAAGCTTTCTTT.

The chain joins TRBV3-1 to TRBJ2-2; D not certain. Trimming took off 8 bases at V and 5 bases at J, with 6 bases between the two ends. This CDR3 has 11 residues. CDR1 and CDR2 (germline): LGHDT, YNNKEL (reference sequence). CDR3 nucleotide sequence: TGTGCCAGCCGAAGGACCGGGGAGCTGTTTTTT. Encoded protein: CASRRTGELFF.

This clonotype was detected ten times or more. The CDR3 sequence: CSARTSVGRTDTQYF. DNA of the CDR3: TGCAGTGCTCGCACTAGCGTCGGTAGGACAGATACGCAGTATTTT. The rearrangement uses TRBV20-1 and TRBJ2-3; 7 positions match TRBD2. CDR3 size: 15 residues. The trim removed 5 bases at V and 3 bases at J, leaving 11 bases unmatched. Germline V lookup: CDR1 DFQATT, CDR2 SNEGSKA (reference sequence).

The V call is TRBV12-3 or TRBV12-4, the J call TRBJ2-2; D may be TRBD2 (6 bases). V lost 2 bases, J lost 7 bases, and 14 bases lay in between. The CDR3 is 15 residues long. CDR3 bases: TGTGCCAGCAGTTTACTGGGAGGAACGTTCGGGGAGCTGTTTTTT. Translated: CASSLLGGTFGELFF.

This clonotype was found a few times. This chain links TRBV20-1 with TRBJ2-1; D unresolved. Germline CDR1 reads DFQATT; CDR2 reads SNEGSKA (reference sequence). This CDR3 has 12 residues. Trimming shortened V by 4 bases and J by 7 bases, and 11 bases separated the two germline ends. The CDR3 DNA is TGCAGTGCTACCAGTTACGGTAATGAGCAGTTCTTC. Translation: CSATSYGNEQFF.

In its sample, this clonotype was seen many times. This chain joins TRBV7-9 and TRBJ2-1, with D possibly matching TRBD1 (6 bases). CDR1 is SEHNR, CDR2 FQNEAQ, per germline (reference sequence). The CDR3 extends over 14 amino acids. Trimming removed 5 bases from V and 3 bases from J, with 11 bases in between. The CDR3 coding sequence is TGTGCCAGCAGCCTGGGGGACAACTACAATGAGCAGTTCTTC. Amino acid sequence: CASSLGDNYNEQFF.

This chain joins TRBV5-4 and TRBJ1-1; D remains ambiguous. CDR3 length equals 15 residues. V was trimmed by 0 bases and J by 6 bases, leaving 15 bases between them. Germline CDR1 SGHNT, CDR2 YYREEE (reference sequence). The CDR3 sequence is CASSLAVTGGAEAFF. The CDR3, as DNA: TGTGCCAGCAGCTTGGCCGTGACGGGCGGGGCTGAAGCTTTCTTT.

In its sample, this clonotype was seen many times. J is TRBJ2-3 and V is TRBV29-1; D is unresolved. Germline loops: CDR1 SQVTM, CDR2 ANQGSEA. The CDR3 extends over 13 amino acids. The V end lost 1 base, the J end lost 0 bases, and 5 bases lay between the germline ends. The CDR3: CSVEGPSTDTQYF. As DNA, the CDR3 is TGCAGCGTTGAAGGTCCTAGCACAGATACGCAGTATTTT.

The CDR3 spells CASSPQAGIRSNQPQHF. The CDR3 region has the DNA TGTGCCAGCTCACCACAGGCAGGGATTAGGAGCAATCAGCCCCAGCATTTT. The chain is built from TRBV18 and TRBJ1-5, with a tentative D call TRBD1 (5 bases). Between the trimmed V and J ends, which lost 1 base and 1 base, there was a span of 14 bases. Germline loops: CDR1 KGHSH, CDR2 LQKENI. CDR3 size: 17 residues.

This clonotype was detected only a few times. J is TRBJ2-1 and V is TRBV3-1; 12 positions match TRBD2. The CDR3 runs to 16 residues. CDR1 is LGHDT and CDR2 is YNNKEL in the germline V gene (reference sequence). Unmatched junction bases numbered 7, after V lost 0 bases and J lost 10 bases. CDR3 DNA: TGTGCCAGCAGCCAAGATCAACTAGCGGGAGGTGGGGAGCAGTTCTTC. Protein: CASSQDQLAGGGEQFF.

This clonotype was picked up many times. The chain combines TRBV5-1 with TRBJ2-5; D is perhaps TRBD2 (6 bases). The germline V and J ends were trimmed by 4 bases and 1 base, with 8 bases remaining between them. The CDR3 spans 13 residues. Germline assignment: CDR1 SGHRS and CDR2 YFSETQ. CDR3 protein: CASSGTPQETQYF. The CDR3 DNA is TGCGCCAGCAGCGGGACTCCCCAAGAGACCCAGTACTTC.

V usage is TRBV7-2 and J usage is TRBJ2-1; the match to TRBD2 covers 7 bases. The CDR3 is made up of 14 amino acids. Trimming took 5 bases from V and 2 from J; bases not matched to a gene: 3. Per germline, CDR1 SGHTA and CDR2 FQGNSA. The CDR3 spells CASSRDYTYNEQFF. CDR3 DNA: TGTGCCAGCAGCCGGGACTATACCTACAATGAGCAGTTCTTC.